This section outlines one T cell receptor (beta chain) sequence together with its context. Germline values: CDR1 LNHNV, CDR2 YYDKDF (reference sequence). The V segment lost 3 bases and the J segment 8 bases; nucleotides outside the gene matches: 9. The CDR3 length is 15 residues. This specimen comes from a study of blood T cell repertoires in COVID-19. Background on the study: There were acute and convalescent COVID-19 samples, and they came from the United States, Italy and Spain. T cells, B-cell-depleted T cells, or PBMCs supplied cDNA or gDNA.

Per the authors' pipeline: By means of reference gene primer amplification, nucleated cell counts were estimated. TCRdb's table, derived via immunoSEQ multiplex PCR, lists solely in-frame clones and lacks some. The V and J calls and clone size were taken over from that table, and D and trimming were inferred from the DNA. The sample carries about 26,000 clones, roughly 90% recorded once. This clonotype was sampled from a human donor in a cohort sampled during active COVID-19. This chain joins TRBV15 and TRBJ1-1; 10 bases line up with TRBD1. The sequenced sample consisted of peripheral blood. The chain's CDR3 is CATSRTGGYDQEAFF. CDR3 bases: TGTGCCACCAGCAGGACAGGGGGCTATGATCAGGAAGCTTTCTTT.